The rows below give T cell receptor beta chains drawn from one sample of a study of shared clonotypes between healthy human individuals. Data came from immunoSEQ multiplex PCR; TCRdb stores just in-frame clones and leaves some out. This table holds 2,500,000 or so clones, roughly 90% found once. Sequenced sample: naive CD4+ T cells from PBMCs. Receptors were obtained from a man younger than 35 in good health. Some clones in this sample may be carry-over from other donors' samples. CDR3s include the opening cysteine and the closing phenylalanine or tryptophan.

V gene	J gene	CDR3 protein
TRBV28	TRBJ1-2	CASSPPESGYTF
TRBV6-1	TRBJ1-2	CASRTSQGPYGYTF
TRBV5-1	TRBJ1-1	CASSLTGAYTEAFF
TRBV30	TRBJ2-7	CAWNPSGLSYEQYF
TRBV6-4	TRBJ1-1	CVLEGPGFTEAFF
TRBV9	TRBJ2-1	CASSPQSQNNEQFF
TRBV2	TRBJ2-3	CASSGDWGTPDTQYF
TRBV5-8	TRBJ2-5	CASSLAGQAQETQYF
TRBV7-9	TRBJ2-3	CASSFGGPDTQYF
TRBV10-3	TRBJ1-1	CAIKGVALGDTEAFF
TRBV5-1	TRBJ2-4	CASSNRDSTNIQYF
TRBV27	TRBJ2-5	CASSLRGLREGLYQETQYF
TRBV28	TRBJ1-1	CASGDLDRHTEAFF
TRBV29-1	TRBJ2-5	CSCQGGALQETQYF
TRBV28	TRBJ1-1	CASSVRQGLGRNEAFF
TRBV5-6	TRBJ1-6	CASSLPSPNSPLHF
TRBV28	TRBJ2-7	CASSLVPGTHEQYF
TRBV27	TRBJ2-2	CASTKGDRGDTGELFF
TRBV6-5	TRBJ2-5	CASRRTDQETQYF
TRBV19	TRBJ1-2	CASRILEGRGYTF
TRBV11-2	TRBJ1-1	CASSTTGGWNTEAFF
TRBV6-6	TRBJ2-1	CASSYSGPLGRIF
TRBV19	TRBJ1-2	CASSPGGEDYGYTF
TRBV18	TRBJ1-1	CASSPAGGPLNTEAFF
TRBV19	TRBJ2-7	CASSIGKAGGRDYEQYF
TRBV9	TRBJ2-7	CASSARQGPTYEQYF
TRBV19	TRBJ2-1	CASSRDRGLWEQFF
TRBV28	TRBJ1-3	CASSLTRGNTIYF
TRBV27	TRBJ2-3	CASSLRSPDADTQYF
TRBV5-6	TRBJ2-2	CASRLKGTGTGELFF
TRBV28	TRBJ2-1	CASSTAGTKRNEQFF
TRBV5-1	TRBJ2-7	CASSPEAGPVVEQYF
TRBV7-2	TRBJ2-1	CASSSQAGSFRYEQFF
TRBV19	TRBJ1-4	CASKFRATNEKLFF
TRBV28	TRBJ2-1	CASSLYPGGPASGSLNEQFF
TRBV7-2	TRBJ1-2	CASGQGEYGYTF
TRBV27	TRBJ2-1	CASGPTRIGQFF
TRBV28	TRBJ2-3	CASTLGGGPTDTQYF
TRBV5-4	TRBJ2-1	CASSLRAGGIYNEQFF
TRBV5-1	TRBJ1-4	CASSLGVIKEKLFF